This TCR beta chain comes out of a study of control samples from healthy donors and cancer patients. Germline CDR1 is SNHLY and CDR2 is FYNNEI. CDR3 length equals 15 residues. V lost 6 bases and J lost 2; bases outside the gene matches: 8. TCRdb's copy holds only in-frame clones and misses some; the assay was immunoSEQ multiplex PCR. The sample lists tens of thousands of clones, about 90% occurring once. This rearrangement joins TRBV2 to TRBJ1-2; 8 positions match TRBD1. The sample was PBMCs. The receptor was derived from a woman aged 50 to 60 with head and neck cancer. CDR3 sequence: CASSSSDRENYGYTF. The CDR3 DNA sequence: TGTGCCAGCAGCTCTTCGGACAGGGAGAACTATGGCTACACCTTC.